This record covers a single T cell receptor beta chain. Researchers prepared the TCRbeta library using unique molecular identifiers, the study reports. MiXCR was run by TCRdb on the PCR reads, yielding one entry per CDR3 protein. There are hundreds of thousands of distinct CDR3 sequences in the sample; 10% occur only once, and less than 5% lies in the top ten. There are 15 residues in the CDR3. Losses at the gene ends were 3 bases for V and 5 bases for J; bases not matched to a gene: 6. These data come from a study of T-cell reconstitution after alpha-beta-depleted transplantation in children. This chain uses TRBV12-3 or TRBV12-4 with TRBJ2-7; 11 bases fit TRBD2. The sequence came from a human donor who donated a stem cell graft to a child with acute myeloid leukemia. This material consisted of PBMCs from the stem cell graft donor, taken from the stem cell graft. This chain's CDR3 is CASSFSSGRGDEQYF. The CDR3 DNA sequence: TGTGCCAGCAGTTTCAGTAGCGGGAGGGGTGACGAGCAGTACTTC.